Presented here are 20 T cell receptor beta chains from one specimen sequenced in a study of post-analysis software for immune sequencing data. Their antigen targets remain unknown. Unique molecular identifiers were built into the TCR beta cDNA libraries. TCRdb re-called the PCR reads with MiXCR, one entry per CDR3 protein. The sample contains around 190,000 distinct CDR3 sequences, about 30% of which appear only once. Study-level results: Patients carried roughly 5 TRBV segments more frequently than controls did, and TRBV5-6, TRBV5-1 and TRBV20-1 were among them.

The sequenced sample was blood. The receptors stem from a girl aged 2-17 years with multiple sclerosis.

In this sample, this clonotype turned up a few times. The chain uses TRBV7-9 and TRBJ2-1; D not certain. In germline, CDR1 is SEHNR, CDR2 FQNEAQ (reference sequence). V was cut by 1 base and J by 3 bases, with 19 bases left in between. CDR3 length equals 18 residues. CDR3 region: CASSLVPRARLLYNEQFF. CDR3 DNA: TGTGCCAGCAGCTTAGTACCCCGGGCCCGGTTACTCTACAATGAGCAGTTCTTC.

This clonotype was picked up a small number of times. This chain joins TRBV7-2 and TRBJ2-7; no clear D gene. V dropped 2 bases and J dropped 0 bases, with 8 bases sitting between them. The CDR3 contains 14 residues. The germline CDR1 and CDR2 sequences are SGHTA and FQGNSA. CDR3 loop: CASSLHVSSYEQYF. In DNA form, the CDR3 reads TGTGCCAGCAGCTTACATGTCAGCTCCTACGAGCAGTACTTC.

In its sample, this clonotype was seen a few times. J is TRBJ1-1 and V is TRBV29-1; unclear D gene. There are 13 residues in the CDR3. CDR1 and CDR2 from the germline V gene are SQVTM and ANQGSEA. V lost 4 bases to trimming and J lost 0 bases, with 9 bases between them. The CDR3 DNA sequence: TGCAGCGTTGTCGCTTTCATGAACACTGAAGCTTTCTTT. Translating gives CSVVAFMNTEAFF. Together with reference TRBV29-1 and TRBJ1-1, the CDR3 gives the full variable domain: SAVISQKPSRDICQRGTSLTIQCQVDSQVTMMFWYRQQPGQSLTLIATANQGSEATYESGFVIDKFPISRPNLTFSTLTVSNMSPEDSSIYLCSVVAFMNTEAFFGQGTRLTVV.

The chain uses TRBV6-4 and TRBJ2-5, with 8 bases that match TRBD2. The CDR3 has 15 amino acids. The trim removed 8 bases at V and 1 base at J, leaving 9 bases unmatched. Germline V gene data show CDR1 as MRHNA and CDR2 as SNTAGT. CDR3 sequence reads: CASGPVAGPQETQYF. The DNA for the CDR3 is TGTGCCAGCGGTCCCGTAGCGGGGCCCCAAGAGACCCAGTACTTC.

The CDR3: CASSPRQGGQFF. CDR3 DNA sequence: TGTGCCAGCAGCCCAAGACAGGGAGGGCAGTTCTTC. The V and J genes are TRBV3-1 and TRBJ2-1, with a possible D match to TRBD1 (7 bases). This CDR3 comprises 12 residues. The V gene's germline CDR1 is LGHDT and CDR2 YNNKEL (reference sequence). Between the trimmed V and J ends, which lost 4 bases and 12 bases, there was a span of 13 bases.

The V call is TRBV6-2 or TRBV6-3, the J call TRBJ1-6; 9 positions match TRBD1. This CDR3 has 16 amino acids. J gave up 6 bases and V 5 bases, and 8 bases lay outside the gene matches. CDR1 and CDR2 (germline): MNHEY, SVGEGT. In DNA, the CDR3 is TGTGCCAGCAGTCCCATGGGACAGGGAGGTAATTCACCCCTCCACTTT. Its protein is CASSPMGQGGNSPLHF.

The gene calls are TRBV5-1 and TRBJ1-2; 7 bases align to TRBD1. This CDR3 comprises 13 residues. Trimming cost V 4 bases and J 8 bases; bases outside gene matches: 8. Germline V gene sequence: CDR1 SGHRS, CDR2 YFSETQ. The CDR3 here is CASSLQTGRGYTF. The CDR3 DNA reads as TGCGCCAGCAGCCTCCAGACAGGGCGCGGCTACACCTTC. Filled out from reference TRBV5-1 and TRBJ1-2, the complete variable domain reads KAGVTQTPRYLIKTRGQQVTLSCSPISGHRSVSWYQQTPGQGLQFLFEYFSETQRNKGNFPGRFSGRQFSNSRSEMNVSTLELGDSALYLCASSLQTGRGYTFGSGTRLTVV.

The table lists this clonotype with many counts. The chain carries TRBV20-1 and TRBJ2-1; 16 bases line up with TRBD2. After removal of 6 bases from V and 11 bases from J, the junction contained 7 bases not matched to a gene. The length of the CDR3 is 14 residues. From germline, CDR1 is DFQATT and CDR2 SNEGSKA (reference sequence). CDR3: CSAAGTSGRVQQFF. CDR3 DNA: TGCAGTGCCGCCGGGACTAGCGGGAGGGTTCAGCAGTTCTTC.

The genes are TRBV2 and TRBJ1-5; no firm D call. Germline CDR1 SNHLY, CDR2 FYNNEI. CDR3 length equals 13 residues. V was trimmed by 7 bases and J by 10 bases, leaving 17 bases between them. The CDR3 DNA sequence: TGTGCCAGCACCCGGGCACCAAGGACTCCCCAGCATTTT. Its translation: CASTRAPRTPQHF.

J is TRBJ2-7 and V is TRBV2; D perhaps matches TRBD2 (5 bases). Germline-derived CDR1 and CDR2 are SNHLY and FYNNEI. V lost 6 bases and J lost 8, with 11 bases in between. The CDR3 covers 11 residues. Here the CDR3 reads CASSAVGKQYF. The CDR3 coding sequence is TGTGCCAGCAGCGCTGTCGGGAAGCAGTACTTC.

The chain recombines TRBV5-1 with TRBJ2-7; D could derive from TRBD1 or TRBD2 (5 bases each). The germline CDR1 and CDR2 sequences are SGHRS and YFSETQ. V lost 5 bases to trimming and J lost 7 bases, with 13 bases between them. The length of the CDR3 is 12 residues. CDR3 region: CASRGDRREQYF. As DNA, the CDR3 is TGCGCCAGCAGGGGGGACCGGAGGGAGCAGTACTTC. Variable domain in full (rest from reference TRBV5-1 and TRBJ2-7): KAGVTQTPRYLIKTRGQQVTLSCSPISGHRSVSWYQQTPGQGLQFLFEYFSETQRNKGNFPGRFSGRQFSNSRSEMNVSTLELGDSALYLCASRGDRREQYFGPGTRLTVT.

This clonotype was picked up a small number of times. The chain has TRBV13 and TRBJ2-5; D ambiguous. The germline CDR1 and CDR2 sequences are PRHDT and FYEKMQ (reference sequence). V was shortened by 1 base and J by 2 bases, with 17 bases between the two germline ends. The CDR3 runs 17 residues. This CDR3 is CASSLESRLLAQETQYF. The CDR3 DNA sequence: TGTGCCAGCAGCTTAGAATCTCGACTCCTGGCGCAAGAGACCCAGTACTTC.

With regard to this clonotype: A junction end diverges from the germline sequence, so it may reflect a read error. The chain has TRBV29-1 and TRBJ1-4; a weak D match, TRBD1 (6 bases). Germline assignment: CDR1 SQVTM and CDR2 ANQGSEA. CDR3 length equals 14 residues. This CDR3 is CNVGQFEGGEKLFF. The CDR3 nucleotides read TGCAACGTTGGACAGTTCGAAGGTGGAGAAAAACTGTTTTTT.

The V and J genes are TRBV28 and TRBJ2-7, with 8 bases matching TRBD2. V gave up 3 bases and J gave up 5 bases; unmatched junction bases: 6. This CDR3 region has 14 residues. Germline CDR1 MDHEN, CDR2 SYDVKM. This CDR3 reads CASSFGGRSHEQYF. The CDR3 region has the DNA TGTGCCAGCAGTTTTGGCGGGAGGTCCCACGAGCAGTACTTC.

This clonotype was counted at least ten times. The V call is TRBV29-1, the J call TRBJ1-1; D not certain. V lost 5 bases and J 0 bases, leaving 10 bases between the germline ends. Germline V CDR1 and CDR2: SQVTM, ANQGSEA. CDR3 length equals 13 residues. This chain's CDR3 is CSVTAQMNTEAFF. The DNA for the CDR3 is TGCAGCGTTACGGCCCAGATGAACACTGAAGCTTTCTTT.

This clonotype was seen only a few times. V is TRBV4-1 and J is TRBJ2-3, with TRBD2 matching over 11 bases. From germline, CDR1 is MGHRA and CDR2 YSYEKL. V shed 4 bases, J shed 0 bases, and the junction held 9 bases outside the gene matches. This CDR3 region has 18 residues. CDR3 DNA: TGCGCCAGCAGCCCTCCACCGGGACTAGCGGCTAGCACAGATACGCAGTATTTT. This sequence encodes CASSPPPGLAASTDTQYF.

This sequence joins TRBV9 and TRBJ2-1, with a possible D match to TRBD1 (6 bases). CDR1 and CDR2 (germline): SGDLS, YYNGEE. The CDR3 loop spans 17 amino acids. V lost 0 bases and J 13 bases, leaving 26 bases between the germline ends. The CDR3 DNA is TGTGCCAGCAGCGTAGACCCACGTCGGTTCGAGGGGGAGACCCAGTTCTTC. This sequence encodes CASSVDPRRFEGETQFF.

V is TRBV10-3 and J is TRBJ2-4; perhaps TRBD2 as D (5 bases). The last part of the DNA fits TRBJ2-7 better; the J call may be wrong. Per the germline V gene, CDR1 is ENHRY and CDR2 is SYGVKD. The CDR3 is made up of 16 amino acids. The CDR3 is CAISEGARRPIYEQYF. DNA of the CDR3: TGTGCCATCAGTGAGGGCGCCAGGAGGCCAATCTACGAGCAGTACTTC.

V gene TRBV27 combines with J gene TRBJ2-5; TRBD1 matches 8 bases. Germline V gene sequence: CDR1 MNHEY, CDR2 SMNVEV (reference sequence). The ends lost 2 bases at V and 2 bases at J; junction bases unmatched: 13. The CDR3 consists of 18 residues. CDR3 region: CASSLRTGTPTWQETQYF. In nucleotides, the CDR3 is TGTGCCAGCAGTTTACGGACAGGGACGCCGACTTGGCAAGAGACCCAGTACTTC.

There are a few counts of this clonotype. V gene TRBV18 combines with J gene TRBJ2-7, with D perhaps TRBD1 (6 bases). This CDR3 has 14 amino acids. Trimming took 2 bases from V and 1 from J, leaving 9 bases between them. The germline V gene has CDR1 KGHSH and CDR2 LQKENI. The CDR3 coding sequence is TGTGCCAGCTCACCAGGGGGCCATTCCTACGAGCAGTACTTC. Translation gives CASSPGGHSYEQYF.